The next 8 T cell receptor beta chains were all read from a single sample in a study of blood T cell repertoires in COVID-19. Method: immunoSEQ multiplex PCR; TCRdb's copy keeps in-frame clones and lacks some. The sample holds 99,000 or so clones, approximately 88% seen once. Sequenced sample: peripheral blood. Receptors originate from a man in his 60s with acute or convalescent COVID-19.

CDR3: CASSLGGGNMNTEAFF. The CDR3 DNA reads as TGTGCCAGCAGCTTGGGTGGAGGAAACATGAACACTGAAGCTTTCTTT. The rearrangement links TRBV5-4 to TRBJ1-1; D not resolved. CDR3 length: 16 amino acids. From germline, CDR1 is SGHNT and CDR2 YYREEE (reference sequence). With 0 bases removed from V and 0 bases from J, the gap between germline ends came to 12 bases.

The rearrangement uses TRBV28 and TRBJ2-1; 10 bases fit TRBD2. The CDR3 sequence is 16 residues long. The trim removed 1 base at V and 9 bases at J, leaving 9 bases unmatched. The germline V gene has CDR1 MDHEN and CDR2 SYDVKM. The CDR3 DNA follows: TGTGCCAGCAGTTTATTCGCTAGCGGGAGAACTATTGAGCAGTTCTTC. Protein: CASSLFASGRTIEQFF.

The CDR3 nucleotides read TGTGCCAGCAGCTTAGGGACAGGGGGCGCTTTGTACACTGAAGCTTTCTTT. Translated: CASSLGTGGALYTEAFF. The gene calls are TRBV11-2 and TRBJ1-1; 11 bases line up with TRBD1. Germline values: CDR1 SGHAT, CDR2 FQNNGV. V shed 1 base, J shed 3 bases, and the junction held 7 bases outside the gene matches. The CDR3 is 17 amino acids.

V gene TRBV9 combines with J gene TRBJ2-5, with 9 bases that match TRBD2. CDR3 size: 15 residues. Unmatched junction bases numbered 8, after V lost 4 bases and J lost 4 bases. The V gene's germline CDR1 is SGDLS and CDR2 YYNGEE. CDR3 DNA: TGTGCCAGCAGCTCCCAAGCGGGAGGTCCAGAGACCCAGTACTTC. This encodes CASSSQAGGPETQYF. Together with reference TRBV9 and TRBJ2-5, the CDR3 gives the full variable domain: DSGVTQTPKHLITATGQRVTLRCSPRSGDLSVYWYQQSLDQGLQFLIQYYNGEERAKGNILERFSAQQFPDLHSELNLSSLELGDSALYFCASSSQAGGPETQYFGPGTRLLVL.

The chain recombines TRBV6-5 with TRBJ2-7, with D possibly being TRBD1 (5 bases). The germline V gene has CDR1 MNHEY and CDR2 SVGAGI. This CDR3 contains 14 residues. The V end was cut by 0 bases, the J end by 6 bases, with 12 bases between. The CDR3 loop reads CASSYSSQGTEQYV. The CDR3 nucleotides are TGTGCCAGCAGTTACTCGAGTCAGGGAACCGAGCAGTACGTC.

This chain's CDR3 is CASSKDRDEQYF. The CDR3 DNA sequence: TGTGCCAGCAGCAAGGACAGGGACGAGCAGTACTTC. The rearrangement links TRBV9 to TRBJ2-7, with 8 bases matching TRBD1. Germline values: CDR1 SGDLS, CDR2 YYNGEE. V gave up 4 bases and J gave up 5 bases; unmatched junction bases: 2. The CDR3 runs 12 residues.

This clone was observed a single time. This chain's CDR3 is CASSLTSGSPDEQFF. CDR3 nucleotide sequence: TGTGCCAGCTCCCTGACCAGCGGGAGTCCGGATGAGCAGTTCTTC. The chain employs TRBV6-4 and TRBJ2-1; 8 bases align to TRBD2. CDR1 is MRHNA, CDR2 SNTAGT, per germline. Unmatched junction bases numbered 14, after V lost 8 bases and J lost 8 bases. The CDR3 consists of 15 residues.

V and J are TRBV27 and TRBJ1-1; 7 bases match TRBD1. V shed 5 bases, J shed 11 bases, and the junction held 11 bases outside the gene matches. The CDR3 is 13 amino acids. Germline lookup yields CDR1 MNHEY and CDR2 SMNVEV (reference sequence). The CDR3: CASSHQGDRAAFF. CDR3 nucleotide sequence: TGTGCCAGCAGTCACCAGGGGGACCGAGCGGCTTTCTTT.